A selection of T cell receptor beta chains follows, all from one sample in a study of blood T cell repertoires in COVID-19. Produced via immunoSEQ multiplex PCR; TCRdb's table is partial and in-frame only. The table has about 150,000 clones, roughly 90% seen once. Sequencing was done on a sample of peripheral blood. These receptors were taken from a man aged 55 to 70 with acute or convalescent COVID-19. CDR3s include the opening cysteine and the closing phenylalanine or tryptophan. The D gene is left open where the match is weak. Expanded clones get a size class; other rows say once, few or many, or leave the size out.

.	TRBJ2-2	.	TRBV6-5	TGTGCCAGCAGTTACCTGTGGCAGGGGCGTACCGGGGAGCTGTTTTTT	CASSYLWQGRTGELFF
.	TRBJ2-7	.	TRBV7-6	TGTGCCAGCAGCTTAGGCAGGGGAATCCCCCACCAGGACGAGCAGTACTTC	CASSLGRGIPHQDEQYF
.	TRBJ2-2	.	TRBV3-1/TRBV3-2	TGTGCCAGCAGCCAAGAACGTCCAGGGGTCATTACCGGGGAGCTGTTTTTT	CASSQERPGVITGELFF
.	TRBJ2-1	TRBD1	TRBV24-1	TGTGCCACCAGTGATGCAGGGGGCGCGGGTTACAATGAGCAGTTCTTC	CATSDAGGAGYNEQFF
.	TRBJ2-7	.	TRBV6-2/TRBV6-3	TGTGCCAGCAGTTCGACAGACACCGCCCACTACGAGCAGTACTTC	CASSSTDTAHYEQYF
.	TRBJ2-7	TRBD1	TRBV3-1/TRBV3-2	TGTGCCAGCAGCCATACCGGGACAGGGTTACCCGAGCAGTACTTC	CASSHTGTGLPEQYF
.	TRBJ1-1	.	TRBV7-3	TGTGCCAGCAGCTTAACCATGAGCACTGAAGCTTTCTTT	CASSLTMSTEAFF
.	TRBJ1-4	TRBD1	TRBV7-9	TGTGCCAGCAGCGCTGGACAGGGGGGGACTAATGAAAAACTGTTTTTT	CASSAGQGGTNEKLFF
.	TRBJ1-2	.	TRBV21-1	TGTGCCAGCAGCAACAAATCGGGACAGAAGAATGTGCGGGGCTACACCTTC	CASSNKSGQKNVRGYTF
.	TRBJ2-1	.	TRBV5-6	TGTGCCAGCAGCCCATATTCAACAGGATTGGGATATGAGCAGTTCTTC	CASSPYSTGLGYEQFF
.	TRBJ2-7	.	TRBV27	TGTGCCAGCAGTTCAGGGGTCAGGACGTACGAGCAGTACTTC	CASSSGVRTYEQYF
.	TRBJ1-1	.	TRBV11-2	TGTGCCAGCAGCGAGCTCTTGAACACTGAAGCTTTCTTT	CASSELLNTEAFF
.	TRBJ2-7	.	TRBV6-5	TGTGCCAGCAGTTTCCAGGGGGAGCAGTACTTC	CASSFQGEQYF
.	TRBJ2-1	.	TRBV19	TGTGCCAGTAGTGCGACGGTAGCCTCCTACAATGAGCAGTTCTTC	CASSATVASYNEQFF
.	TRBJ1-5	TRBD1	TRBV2	TGTGCCAGCAGGGAAAGGGGACAGGCTTCGAATCAGCCCCAGCATTTT	CASRERGQASNQPQHF
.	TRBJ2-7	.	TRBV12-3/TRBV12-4	TGTGCCAGCAGTTTTCGGGTATCGGCCGAGCAGTACTTC	CASSFRVSAEQYF
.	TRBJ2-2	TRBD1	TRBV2	TGTGCCAGCAGACGACAGGGTTCCGGGGAGCTGTTTTTT	CASRRQGSGELFF
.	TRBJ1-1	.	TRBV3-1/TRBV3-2	TGTGCCAGCAGCCTAATTCCAGGGCAAGAGAACACTGAAGCTTTCTTT	CASSLIPGQENTEAFF
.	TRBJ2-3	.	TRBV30	TGTGCCTGGAGTGAGCCTGGGCAGGGGCACACAGATACGCAGTATTTT	CAWSEPGQGHTDTQYF
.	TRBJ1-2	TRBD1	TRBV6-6	TGTGCCAGCAGCAGGGACAGGAACTATGGCTACACCTTC	CASSRDRNYGYTF
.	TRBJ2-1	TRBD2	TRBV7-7	TGTGCTAGCAGCCCCTGGGACTACTCCTACAACGAGCAGTTCTTC	CASSPWDYSYNEQFF
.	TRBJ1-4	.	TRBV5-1	TGCGCCAGCAGCACTCAGGGAACGACTAATGAAAAACTGTTTTTT	CASSTQGTTNEKLFF
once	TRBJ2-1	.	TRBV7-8	TGTGCCAGCAGCATACACAGGGACAATGAGCAGTTCTTC	CASSIHRDNEQFF
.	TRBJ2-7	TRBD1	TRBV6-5	TGTGCCAGCAGTTATGCGACGGGACAGAGGTACGAGCAGTACTTC	CASSYATGQRYEQYF
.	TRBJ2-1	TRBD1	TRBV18	TGTGCCAGCTCACCACTAACAGGGGAAGACAATGAGCAGTTCTTC	CASSPLTGEDNEQFF
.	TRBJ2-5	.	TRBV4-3	TGCGCCAGCAGCCAATCGACAGGAGAAGAGACCCAGTACTTC	CASSQSTGEETQYF
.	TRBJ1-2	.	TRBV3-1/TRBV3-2	TGTGCCAGCAGCCAAGGTTCAGGAGGAAACTATGGCTACACCTTC	CASSQGSGGNYGYTF
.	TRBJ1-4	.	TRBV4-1	TGCGCCAGCAGCCAACGGGGGGTCGGAGAAAAACTGTTTTTT	CASSQRGVGEKLFF
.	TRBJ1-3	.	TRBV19	TGTGCCAGTAGTATTCAGCGAACTTCTGGAAACACCATATATTTT	CASSIQRTSGNTIYF
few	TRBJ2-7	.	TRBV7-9	TGTGCCAGCAGTCCGCGGGACAGCTCCTACGAGCAGTACTTC	CASSPRDSSYEQYF
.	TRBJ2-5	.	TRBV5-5	TGTGCCAGCAGCTCCCGGACAGATGGCGAGACCCAGTACTTC	CASSSRTDGETQYF
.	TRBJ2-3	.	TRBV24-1	TGTGCCACCAAAGACGGACATCGACTCACAGATACGCAGTATTTT	CATKDGHRLTDTQYF
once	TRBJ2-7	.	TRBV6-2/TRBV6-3	TGTGCCAGCAGTCAGCGCTACGAGCAGTACTTC	CASSQRYEQYF
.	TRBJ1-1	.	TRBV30	TGTGCCTGGGGACCTGGGCCGAGAAAAGCTTTCTTT	CAWGPGPRKAFF
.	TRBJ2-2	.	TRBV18	TGTGCCAGCTCACCCACAGGATCGGGCACCGGTGGCGGGGAGCTGTTTTTT	CASSPTGSGTGGGELFF
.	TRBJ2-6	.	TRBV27	TGTGCCAGCACCAACGGCGGGGCTGGGGCCAACGTCCTGACTTTC	CASTNGGAGANVLTF
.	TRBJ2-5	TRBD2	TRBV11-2	TGTGCCAGCAGCACGGGACTAGCGGGGGGGTGGCAAGAGACCCAGTACTTC	CASSTGLAGGWQETQYF
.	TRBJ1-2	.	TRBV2	TGTGCCGTCCCGTTTCAGGCGGGCCCTTCCAACTATGGCTACACCTTC	CAVPFQAGPSNYGYTF
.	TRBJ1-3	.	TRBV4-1	TGCGCCAGCAGCCAAGAGGGTTTTGTACAGGGCCCGAACACCATATATTTT	CASSQEGFVQGPNTIYF
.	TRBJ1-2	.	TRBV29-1	TGCAGCGTGGGGACTCTAGCTAACTATGGCTACACCTTC	CSVGTLANYGYTF